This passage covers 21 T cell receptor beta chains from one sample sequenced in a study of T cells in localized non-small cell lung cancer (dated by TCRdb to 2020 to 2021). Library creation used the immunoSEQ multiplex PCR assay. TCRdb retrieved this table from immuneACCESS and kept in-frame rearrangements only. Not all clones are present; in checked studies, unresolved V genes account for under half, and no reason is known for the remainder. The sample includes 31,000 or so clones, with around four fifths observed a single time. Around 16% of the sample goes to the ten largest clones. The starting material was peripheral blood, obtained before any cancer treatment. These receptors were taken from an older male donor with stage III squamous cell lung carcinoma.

Here the CDR3 reads CASSSEKRGHQETQYF. The CDR3 DNA follows: TGTGCCAGCAGCTCGGAAAAAAGGGGGCACCAAGAGACCCAGTACTTC. The rearrangement uses TRBV11-2 and TRBJ2-5, with TRBD1 matching over 7 bases. The CDR3 loop spans 16 amino acids. Germline CDR1 is SGHAT and CDR2 is FQNNGV. Trimming cost V 4 bases and J 0 bases; bases outside gene matches: 8.

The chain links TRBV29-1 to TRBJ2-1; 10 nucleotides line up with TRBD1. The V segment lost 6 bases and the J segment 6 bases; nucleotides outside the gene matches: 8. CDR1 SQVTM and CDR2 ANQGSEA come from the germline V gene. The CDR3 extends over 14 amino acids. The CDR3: CSVTKWTGGNEQFF. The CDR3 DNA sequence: TGCAGCGTCACGAAGTGGACAGGGGGCAATGAGCAGTTCTTC.

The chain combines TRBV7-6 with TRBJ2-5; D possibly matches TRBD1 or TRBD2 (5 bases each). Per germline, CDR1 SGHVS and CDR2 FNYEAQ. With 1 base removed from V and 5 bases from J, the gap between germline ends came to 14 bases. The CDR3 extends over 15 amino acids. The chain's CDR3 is CASSLGPSWGETQYF. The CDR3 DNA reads TGTGCCAGCAGCTTAGGACCCTCCTGGGGGGAGACCCAGTACTTC. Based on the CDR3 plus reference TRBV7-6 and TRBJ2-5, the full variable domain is GAGVSQSPRYKVTKRGQDVALRCDPISGHVSLYWYRQALGQGPEFLTYFNYEAQQDKSGLPNDRFSAERPEGSISTLTIQRTEQRDSAMYRCASSLGPSWGETQYFGPGTRLLVL.

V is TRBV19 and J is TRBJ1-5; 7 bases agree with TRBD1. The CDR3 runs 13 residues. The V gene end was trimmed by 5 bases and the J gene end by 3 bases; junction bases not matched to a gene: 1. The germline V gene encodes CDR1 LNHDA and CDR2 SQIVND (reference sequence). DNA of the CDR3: TGTGCCAGTAGTGGGACAGTCAATCAGCCCCAGCATTTT. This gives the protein CASSGTVNQPQHF.

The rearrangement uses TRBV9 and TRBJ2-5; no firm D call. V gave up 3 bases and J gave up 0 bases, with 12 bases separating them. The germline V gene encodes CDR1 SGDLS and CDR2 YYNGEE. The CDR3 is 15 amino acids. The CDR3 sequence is CASSGANADQETQYF. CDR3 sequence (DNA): TGTGCCAGCAGCGGGGCCAACGCAGACCAAGAGACCCAGTACTTC.

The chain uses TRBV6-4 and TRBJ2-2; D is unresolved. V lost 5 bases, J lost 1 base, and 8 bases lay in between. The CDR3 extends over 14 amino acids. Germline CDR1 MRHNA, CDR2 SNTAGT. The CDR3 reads CASSPLGNTGELFF. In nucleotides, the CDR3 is TGTGCCAGCAGTCCCCTAGGGAACACCGGGGAGCTGTTTTTT.

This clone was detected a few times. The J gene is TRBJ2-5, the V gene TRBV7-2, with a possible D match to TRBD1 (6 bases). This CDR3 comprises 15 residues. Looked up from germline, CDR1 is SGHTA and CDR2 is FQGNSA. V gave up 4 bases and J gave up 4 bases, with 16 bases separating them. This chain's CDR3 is CASSSGQIFGETQYF. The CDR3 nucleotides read TGTGCCAGCAGCTCGGGACAAATTTTTGGAGAGACCCAGTACTTC.

Here the CDR3 DNA reads TGTGCCAGCTCCAGAGGGAGGAATTACGAAAAACTGTTTTTT. Translating it yields CASSRGRNYEKLFF. The chain recombines TRBV7-2 with TRBJ1-4; D gene uncertain. V lost 8 bases, J lost 8 bases, and 18 bases lay in between. Germline-derived CDR1 and CDR2 are SGHTA and FQGNSA. CDR3 length equals 14 residues.

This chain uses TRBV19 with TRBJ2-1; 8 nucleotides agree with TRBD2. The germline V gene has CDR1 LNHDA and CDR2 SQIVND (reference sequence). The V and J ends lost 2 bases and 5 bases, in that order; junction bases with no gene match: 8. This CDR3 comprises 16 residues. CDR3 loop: CASSIRALAANNEQFF. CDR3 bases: TGTGCCAGTAGTATAAGGGCACTAGCGGCCAACAATGAGCAGTTCTTC.

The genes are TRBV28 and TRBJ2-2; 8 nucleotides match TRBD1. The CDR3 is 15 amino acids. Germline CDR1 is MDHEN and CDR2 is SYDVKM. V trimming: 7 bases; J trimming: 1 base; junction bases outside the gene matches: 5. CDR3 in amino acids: CASTRQGRNTGELFF. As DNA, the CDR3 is TGTGCCAGCACCAGACAGGGGAGGAACACCGGGGAGCTGTTTTTT.

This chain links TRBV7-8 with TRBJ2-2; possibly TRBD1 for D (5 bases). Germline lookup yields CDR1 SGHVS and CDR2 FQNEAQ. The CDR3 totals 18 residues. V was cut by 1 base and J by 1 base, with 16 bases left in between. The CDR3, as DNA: TGTGCCAGCAGCTTAGGTTTAGTGCAGGGTCGGAACACCGGGGAGCTGTTTTTT. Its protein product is CASSLGLVQGRNTGELFF.

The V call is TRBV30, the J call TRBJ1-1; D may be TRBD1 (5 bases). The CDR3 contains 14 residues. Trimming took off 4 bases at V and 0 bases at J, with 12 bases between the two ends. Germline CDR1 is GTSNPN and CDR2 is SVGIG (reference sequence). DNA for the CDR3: TGTGCCTGGAAGGGGCCAGGGATGAACACTGAAGCTTTCTTT. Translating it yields CAWKGPGMNTEAFF.

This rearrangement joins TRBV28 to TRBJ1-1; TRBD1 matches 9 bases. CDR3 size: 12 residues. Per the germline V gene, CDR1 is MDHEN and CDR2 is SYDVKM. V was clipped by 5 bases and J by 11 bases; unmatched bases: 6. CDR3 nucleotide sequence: TGTGCCAGCAGTGCTGGACAGGGGCCCGCTTTCTTT. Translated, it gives CASSAGQGPAFF.

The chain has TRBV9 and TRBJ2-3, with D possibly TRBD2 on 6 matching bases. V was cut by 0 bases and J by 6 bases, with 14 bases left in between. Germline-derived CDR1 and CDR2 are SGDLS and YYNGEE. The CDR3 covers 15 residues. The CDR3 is CASSVEGPAGDTQYF. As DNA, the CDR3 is TGTGCCAGCAGCGTAGAGGGACCAGCGGGCGATACGCAGTATTTT.

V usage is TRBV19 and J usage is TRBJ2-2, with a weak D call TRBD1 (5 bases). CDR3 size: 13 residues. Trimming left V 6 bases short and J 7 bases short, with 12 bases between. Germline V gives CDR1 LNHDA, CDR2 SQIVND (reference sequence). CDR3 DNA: TGTGCCAGTAGGGGCAGGGCGTTCGGGGAGCTGTTTTTT. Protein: CASRGRAFGELFF.

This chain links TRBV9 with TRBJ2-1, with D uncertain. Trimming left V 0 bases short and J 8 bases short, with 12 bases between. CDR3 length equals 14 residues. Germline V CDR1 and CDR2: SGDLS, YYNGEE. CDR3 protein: CASSVDRSTDEQFF. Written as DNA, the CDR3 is TGTGCCAGCAGCGTAGACCGGAGTACGGATGAGCAGTTCTTC.

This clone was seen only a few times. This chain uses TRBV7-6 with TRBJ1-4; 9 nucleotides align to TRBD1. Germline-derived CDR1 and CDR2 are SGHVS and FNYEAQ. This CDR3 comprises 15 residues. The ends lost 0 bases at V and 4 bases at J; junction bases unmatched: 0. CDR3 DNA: TGTGCCAGCAGCTTAGCGGGACAGGGTAATGAAAAACTGTTTTTT. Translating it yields CASSLAGQGNEKLFF.

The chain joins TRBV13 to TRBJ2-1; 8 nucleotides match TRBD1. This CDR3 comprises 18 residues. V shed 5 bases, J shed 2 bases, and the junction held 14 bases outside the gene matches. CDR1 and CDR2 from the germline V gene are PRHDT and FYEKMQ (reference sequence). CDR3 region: CASSKGSGTGDPYNEQFF. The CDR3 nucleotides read TGTGCCAGCAGCAAAGGCTCCGGGACAGGTGACCCCTACAATGAGCAGTTCTTC.

CDR3 region: CASSPRLQGTTDTQYF. CDR3 sequence (DNA): TGTGCCAGCTCACCAAGACTACAGGGAACCACAGATACGCAGTATTTT. This rearrangement joins TRBV18 to TRBJ2-3; the D gene is possibly TRBD1 (6 bases). V lost 2 bases, J lost 2 bases, and 14 bases lay in between. CDR3 size: 16 residues. The germline V gene has CDR1 KGHSH and CDR2 LQKENI.

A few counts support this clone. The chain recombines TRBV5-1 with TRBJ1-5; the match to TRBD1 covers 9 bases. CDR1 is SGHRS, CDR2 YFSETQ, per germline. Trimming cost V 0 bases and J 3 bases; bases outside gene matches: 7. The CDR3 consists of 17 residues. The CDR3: CASSLVVTGGNNQPQHF. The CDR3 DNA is TGCGCCAGCAGCTTGGTTGTGACAGGGGGGAACAATCAGCCCCAGCATTTT.

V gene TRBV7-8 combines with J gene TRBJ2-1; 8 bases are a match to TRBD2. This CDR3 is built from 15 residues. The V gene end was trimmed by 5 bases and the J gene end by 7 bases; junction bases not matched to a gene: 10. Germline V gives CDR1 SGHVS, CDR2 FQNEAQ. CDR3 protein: CASSHGRTSSNEQFF. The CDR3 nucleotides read TGTGCCAGCAGCCACGGCCGGACTAGCAGTAATGAGCAGTTCTTC.